These 31 T cell receptor beta chains were all obtained from the same sample, sequenced in a study of technical replicates of blood from several donors. Measured with immunoSEQ multiplex PCR; TCRdb has only the in-frame clones, and not every one. The sample lists about 97,000 clones; about 95% were seen once. The specimen was T cells isolated from PBMCs. The origin of the receptors is a human donor in good health.

The chain is built from TRBV6-5 and TRBJ2-1, with D uncertain. The CDR3 has 14 amino acids. CDR1 MNHEY and CDR2 SVGAGI come from the germline V gene. Trimming cost V 0 bases and J 3 bases, with 6 bases left between them. CDR3 coding DNA: TGTGCCAGCAGTTACTCGAGGATCTACAATGAGCAGTTCTTC. Protein sequence: CASSYSRIYNEQFF.

This chain uses TRBV10-3 with TRBJ2-1; D not certain. V shed 3 bases and J shed 7 bases, with 16 bases lying between them. Germline assignment: CDR1 ENHRY and CDR2 SYGVKD. The CDR3 is 15 residues long. CDR3 protein: CAISEPPTGANEQFF. The CDR3 nucleotides are TGTGCCATCAGTGAACCTCCTACCGGAGCTAATGAGCAGTTCTTC.

V and J are TRBV5-8 and TRBJ2-3; no definite D call. CDR3 length: 13 residues. V shed 2 bases and J shed 1 base, with 5 bases lying between them. Germline values: CDR1 SGHTS, CDR2 YDEGEE. The CDR3 sequence: CASSFRGTDTQYF. CDR3 bases: TGTGCCAGCAGCTTCCGGGGCACAGATACGCAGTATTTT.

J is TRBJ2-1 and V is TRBV6-6; 8 bases are a match to TRBD2. The V gene's germline CDR1 is MNHNY and CDR2 SVGAGI (reference sequence). The CDR3 spans 15 residues. With 4 bases clipped from V and 5 bases from J, the junction kept 7 bases outside the gene matches. The CDR3: CASSWGGRIDNEQFF. CDR3 nucleotides: TGTGCCAGCAGTTGGGGCGGGAGGATAGACAATGAGCAGTTCTTC.

The V gene is TRBV10-3, the J gene TRBJ1-4, with TRBD1 matching over 7 bases. This CDR3 comprises 14 residues. Looked up from germline, CDR1 is ENHRY and CDR2 is SYGVKD. V trimming: 4 bases; J trimming: 8 bases; junction bases outside the gene matches: 7. CDR3 nucleotides: TGTGCCATCAGTGCGGGGACAGAACGGGAAAAACTGTTTTTT. It is translated as CAISAGTEREKLFF.

As for this clone: The junction departs from germline at one end; a sequencing error may be responsible. Different DNA sequences within this sample yield the same CDR3. The gene calls are TRBV19 and TRBJ1-5; 9 nucleotides line up with TRBD1. Germline V gene lookup returns CDR1 LNHDA and CDR2 SQIVND (reference sequence). The CDR3 sequence is 14 residues long. The CDR3 sequence: CASSTTGGNQPQHF. The CDR3 region has the DNA TGTGCCAGTAGTACTACAGGGGGCAACCAGCCCCAGCATTTT.

This chain connects TRBV19 to TRBJ1-1; weak D call: TRBD1 (5 bases). Trimming left V 3 bases short and J 2 bases short, with 13 bases between. The CDR3 totals 15 residues. The germline gives CDR1 LNHDA, CDR2 SQIVND (reference sequence). In DNA, the CDR3 is TGTGCCAGTAGTATTTTGACAGTCTCCAACACTGAAGCTTTCTTT. As protein: CASSILTVSNTEAFF.

The chain is built from TRBV14 and TRBJ2-7, with TRBD1 identical over 10 bases. The junction had 5 bases not matched to a gene; V was cut back by 4 bases and J by 2 bases. There are 15 residues in the CDR3. CDR1 is SGHDN, CDR2 FVKESK, per germline. CDR3 amino acids: CASSPTGTGAYEQYF. The CDR3 DNA follows: TGTGCCAGCAGCCCGACCGGGACAGGGGCCTACGAGCAGTACTTC.

V and J are TRBV2 and TRBJ2-7; TRBD2 agrees at 12 bases. The CDR3 extends over 14 amino acids. Germline V gene data show CDR1 as SNHLY and CDR2 as FYNNEI. V was pared by 7 bases and J by 6 bases, with 7 bases of the junction left unmatched. The chain's CDR3 is CASNRLAGEGEQYF. As DNA, the CDR3 is TGTGCCAGCAACCGACTAGCGGGAGAGGGCGAGCAGTACTTC.

This sequence joins TRBV30 and TRBJ2-1; TRBD1 is a possible D gene (5 bases). V gave up 3 bases and J gave up 0 bases, with 6 bases separating them. The CDR3 spans 13 residues. Germline CDR1 and CDR2: GTSNPN and SVGIG (reference sequence). DNA of the CDR3: TGTGCCTGGAGCGACAGCTCCTACAATGAGCAGTTCTTC. Amino acids: CAWSDSSYNEQFF.

The chain links TRBV4-2 to TRBJ2-7, with TRBD2 matching 14 bases. Germline CDR1 and CDR2: LGHNA and YNFKEQ. This CDR3 has 16 amino acids. V dropped 4 bases and J dropped 0; count of bases not matched to a gene: 2. The CDR3 protein is CASSLGTSGSSYEQYF. In DNA form, the CDR3 reads TGTGCCAGCAGCCTCGGGACTAGCGGGAGCTCCTACGAGCAGTACTTC.

The V and J genes are TRBV7-2 and TRBJ1-5; D gene ambiguous. The CDR3 consists of 12 residues. Germline CDR1 reads SGHTA; CDR2 reads FQGNSA. V was clipped by 4 bases and J by 7 bases, with 8 bases between them. CDR3 sequence (DNA): TGTGCCAGCAGCTACATACTACAGCCCCAGCATTTT. Amino acid sequence: CASSYILQPQHF.

The chain links TRBV4-1 to TRBJ2-1; 7 nucleotides align to TRBD2. Unmatched junction bases numbered 8, after V lost 0 bases and J lost 3 bases. The CDR3 extends over 17 amino acids. From germline, CDR1 is MGHRA and CDR2 YSYEKL. CDR3 sequence reads: CASSQDWGRAFYNEQFF. CDR3 nucleotide sequence: TGCGCCAGCAGCCAAGATTGGGGGAGGGCCTTCTACAATGAGCAGTTCTTC.

V gene TRBV19 combines with J gene TRBJ2-7, with TRBD1 identical over 12 bases. With 10 bases clipped from V and 2 bases from J, the junction kept 12 bases outside the gene matches. The germline V gene has CDR1 LNHDA and CDR2 SQIVND (reference sequence). This CDR3 contains 16 residues. DNA for the CDR3: TGTGCCACCCGGGACAGGGGGCGCGAGGGTCCCTACGAGCAGTACTTC. This gives the protein CATRDRGREGPYEQYF.

The chain has TRBV9 and TRBJ2-7, with D uncertain. The V end was cut by 0 bases, the J end by 1 base, with 5 bases between. The CDR3 extends over 13 amino acids. Germline lookup yields CDR1 SGDLS and CDR2 YYNGEE. The CDR3 is CASSVAVSYEQYF. Written as DNA, the CDR3 is TGTGCCAGCAGCGTAGCTGTTTCCTACGAGCAGTACTTC.

The chain couples TRBV7-2 to TRBJ2-4; D is undetermined. The CDR3 runs 15 residues. Germline V gene sequence: CDR1 SGHTA, CDR2 FQGNSA. V gave up 0 bases and J gave up 6 bases, with 12 bases separating them. CDR3 nucleotides: TGTGCCAGCAGCTTAGCGCCACCCGAGATAAACATTCAGTACTTC. Encoded protein: CASSLAPPEINIQYF.

The chain recombines TRBV11-3 with TRBJ2-1; 14 nucleotides match TRBD2. CDR3 length: 19 amino acids. J gave up 0 bases and V 6 bases, and 10 bases lay outside the gene matches. Germline assignment: CDR1 SGHNT and CDR2 YENEEA. The CDR3 spells CASSSGLAGGLGSYNEQFF. CDR3 nucleotides: TGTGCCAGCAGTTCAGGACTAGCGGGAGGATTAGGCTCCTACAATGAGCAGTTCTTC.

The CDR3 coding sequence is TGTGCCAGCAGTTTACGGCAGGTCCGGGGAGAGCAGTACTTC. The encoded protein is CASSLRQVRGEQYF. The rearrangement joins TRBV27 to TRBJ2-7; tentative D call: TRBD2 (5 bases). CDR3 length: 14 residues. Trimming removed 2 bases at V and 7 bases at J, with 15 bases between. CDR1 MNHEY and CDR2 SMNVEV come from the germline V gene (reference sequence).

The chain's CDR3 is CASSDGARLGEQFF. CDR3 DNA: TGTGCCAGCAGTGACGGGGCTAGACTCGGTGAGCAGTTCTTC. The chain recombines TRBV6-4 with TRBJ2-1, with D perhaps matching TRBD1 (5 bases). Germline values: CDR1 MRHNA, CDR2 SNTAGT. V was clipped by 2 bases and J by 9 bases, with 14 bases between them. CDR3 length: 14 amino acids.

CDR3 in amino acids: CASSMGQGVLYGYTF. CDR3 bases: TGTGCCAGTAGTATGGGACAGGGGGTCCTCTATGGCTACACCTTC. This sequence joins TRBV19 and TRBJ1-2, with 11 bases matching TRBD1. This CDR3 has 15 residues. In germline, CDR1 is LNHDA, CDR2 SQIVND (reference sequence). With V trimmed by 3 bases and J by 4 bases, 4 bases remained unmatched.

The chain uses TRBV9 and TRBJ1-2; D not certain. This CDR3 region has 11 residues. V was cut by 10 bases and J by 8 bases, with 15 bases left in between. CDR1 is SGDLS, CDR2 YYNGEE, per germline. This CDR3 reads CASTGIWGYTF. The CDR3 DNA reads TGTGCCTCCACGGGGATTTGGGGCTACACCTTC.

The sample holds one count of this clone. The V gene is TRBV28, the J gene TRBJ2-7; 8 positions agree with TRBD2. The CDR3 consists of 16 residues. The V segment lost 10 bases and the J segment 1 base; nucleotides outside the gene matches: 15. The germline gives CDR1 MDHEN, CDR2 SYDVKM. The CDR3 region is CATGVAGIPLSYEQYF. The CDR3 DNA is TGTGCCACGGGCGTAGCGGGAATTCCTCTATCCTACGAGCAGTACTTC.

V gene TRBV5-6 combines with J gene TRBJ2-7; no clear D gene. The CDR3 contains 15 residues. Germline V gene sequence: CDR1 SGHDT, CDR2 YYEEEE. V lost 5 bases and J 0 bases, leaving 15 bases between the germline ends. In DNA form, the CDR3 reads TGTGCCAGCAGTTTATTTTTTCAGGTCTCCTACGAGCAGTACTTC. It codes for CASSLFFQVSYEQYF.

In DNA, the CDR3 is TGTGCCAGCAGTTTAGACAGCATCAGCTCCTACAATGAGCAGTTCTTC. Translated, it gives CASSLDSISSYNEQFF. This sequence joins TRBV27 and TRBJ2-1, with D maybe TRBD1 (5 bases). The CDR3 length is 16 residues. V lost 2 bases, J lost 0 bases, and 11 bases lay in between. Looked up from germline, CDR1 is MNHEY and CDR2 is SMNVEV (reference sequence).

The CDR3 spells CASSLDRTGGYYGYTF. The DNA of the CDR3 is TGTGCCAGCAGCTTGGATCGGACAGGGGGTTACTATGGCTACACCTTC. This sequence joins TRBV5-6 and TRBJ1-2, with 10 bases fitting TRBD1. The CDR3 length is 16 residues. Germline trimming cut 0 bases from V and 3 bases from J; bases unmatched to any gene: 5. Germline V gene lookup returns CDR1 SGHDT and CDR2 YYEEEE.

V is TRBV27 and J is TRBJ1-5; D might be TRBD1 (5 bases). Trimming stripped 5 bases from V and 0 bases from J, with 11 bases between. From germline, CDR1 is MNHEY and CDR2 SMNVEV (reference sequence). There are 15 residues in the CDR3. The CDR3, as DNA: TGTGCCAGCAGTCATGACAGATATAGCAATCAGCCCCAGCATTTT. This codes for CASSHDRYSNQPQHF.

This chain uses TRBV7-9 with TRBJ1-5; D might be TRBD1 (6 bases). The V gene's germline CDR1 is SEHNR and CDR2 FQNEAQ (reference sequence). The CDR3 consists of 12 residues. V shed 9 bases and J shed 4 bases, with 10 bases lying between them. CDR3: CASGTLNQPQHF. The DNA for the CDR3 is TGTGCCAGTGGGACACTTAATCAGCCCCAGCATTTT.

The J gene is TRBJ2-7, the V gene TRBV9; no clear D gene. The CDR3 spans 15 residues. Germline V gene data show CDR1 as SGDLS and CDR2 as YYNGEE. Trimming stripped 3 bases from V and 1 base from J, with 14 bases between. DNA of the CDR3: TGTGCCAGCAGCGCCATAGCCGGAGAGTCCTACGAGCAGTACTTC. Amino acids: CASSAIAGESYEQYF.

V usage is TRBV7-9 and J usage is TRBJ2-4; D is perhaps TRBD1 (6 bases). Germline-derived CDR1 and CDR2 are SEHNR and FQNEAQ (reference sequence). The CDR3 is made up of 16 amino acids. V dropped 4 bases and J dropped 7 bases, with 20 bases sitting between them. The CDR3 loop reads CASSSQAVQGPNIQYF. The DNA of the CDR3 is TGTGCCAGCAGCTCCCAGGCAGTACAGGGTCCCAACATTCAGTACTTC.

The V and J genes are TRBV9 and TRBJ1-1; weak D call: TRBD1 (5 bases). Germline-derived CDR1 and CDR2 are SGDLS and YYNGEE. Trimming removed 4 bases from V and 4 bases from J, with 14 bases in between. This CDR3 region has 14 residues. The CDR3 here is CASSLTTVTTEAFF. CDR3 DNA sequence: TGTGCCAGCAGCTTAACGACAGTTACCACTGAAGCTTTCTTT.

This clone was seen only once. This sequence joins TRBV7-3 and TRBJ2-1, with 7 bases that match TRBD1. Germline values: CDR1 SGHTA, CDR2 FQGTGA. The CDR3 runs 15 residues. J lost 3 bases, V lost 2 bases, and 4 bases had no gene match. The CDR3 loop reads CASSLSGQDYNEQFF. Here the CDR3 DNA reads TGTGCCAGCAGCTTATCCGGACAGGACTACAATGAGCAGTTCTTC. Full variable domain (outside the CDR3, taken from reference TRBV7-3 and TRBJ2-1): GAGVSQTPSNKVTEKGKYVELRCDPISGHTALYWYRQSLGQGPEFLIYFQGTGAADDSGLPNDRFFAVRPEGSVSTLKIQRTERGDSAVYLCASSLSGQDYNEQFFGPGTRLTVL.